Shown below are 10 T cell receptor beta chains from a single sample sequenced in a study of blood T cells in healthy people across ages. With a J-beta primer mix and a sample-barcoded 5' primer, a second PCR ran about 7 to 12 cycles. TCRdb called the 5' RACE reads again in MiXCR, with one record for every CDR3 protein. The table shows 1.5 million or so distinct CDR3 sequences, with approximately 42% occurring only once. The sequencing sample was made of blood. These receptors came from a woman between 18 and 29 years old in good health.

This chain links TRBV5-1 with TRBJ1-1; D is unresolved. Trimming took off 4 bases at V and 0 bases at J, with 10 bases between the two ends. Per the germline V gene, CDR1 is SGHRS and CDR2 is YFSETQ. This CDR3 has 14 residues. The CDR3 region is CASSLEELNTEAFF. In DNA form, the CDR3 reads TGCGCCAGCAGCCTGGAGGAGTTGAACACTGAAGCTTTCTTT.

The J gene is TRBJ2-1, the V gene TRBV6-2 or TRBV6-3, with 11 nucleotides matching TRBD2. The CDR3 extends over 21 amino acids. The junction had 20 bases not matched to a gene; V was cut back by 6 bases and J by 1 base. The germline CDR1 and CDR2 sequences are MNHEY and SVGEGT. The CDR3 is CASSQRPILAGEVWSYNEQFF. CDR3 DNA: TGTGCCAGCAGCCAGAGGCCGATACTAGCGGGAGAAGTCTGGTCCTACAATGAGCAGTTCTTC.

V and J are TRBV20-1 and TRBJ1-1; a weak D match, TRBD1 (6 bases). Between the trimmed V and J ends, which lost 6 bases and 7 bases, there was a span of 18 bases. The CDR3 totals 13 residues. Germline loops: CDR1 DFQATT, CDR2 SNEGSKA (reference sequence). CDR3 amino acids: CSAVRAGAGEAFF. CDR3 DNA sequence: TGCAGTGCCGTCCGGGCAGGGGCGGGTGAAGCTTTCTTT.

This clonotype was counted a single time. The V and J genes are TRBV13 and TRBJ2-1; 11 nucleotides align to TRBD2. With 5 bases clipped from V and 13 bases from J, the junction kept 22 bases outside the gene matches. This CDR3 has 18 residues. The V gene's germline CDR1 is PRHDT and CDR2 FYEKMQ (reference sequence). The CDR3 DNA reads TGTGCCAGCAGCCAAGGGACTAGCGGTGCCTTCGTACAAGAGACCCAGTTCTTC. Translating gives CASSQGTSGAFVQETQFF.

This chain connects TRBV27 to TRBJ2-1, with D unclear. Germline V CDR1 and CDR2: MNHEY, SMNVEV (reference sequence). The CDR3 totals 11 residues. V lost 10 bases and J 7 bases, leaving 11 bases between the germline ends. In DNA, the CDR3 is TGTGCCACAACACAGTTTAATGAGCAGTTCTTC. It translates to CATTQFNEQFF.

V gene TRBV28 combines with J gene TRBJ1-1; D remains ambiguous. The germline gives CDR1 MDHEN, CDR2 SYDVKM. The V end was cut by 3 bases, the J end by 0 bases, with 20 bases between. This CDR3 region has 18 residues. CDR3 coding DNA: TGTGCCAGCAGTTTTCGTCGTTTGTTCGCACAAATGAACACTGAAGCTTTCTTT. This encodes CASSFRRLFAQMNTEAFF.

This clonotype showed up many times. The chain carries TRBV7-2 and TRBJ1-2, with a tentative D call TRBD1 (5 bases). CDR1 and CDR2 from the germline V gene are SGHTA and FQGNSA. The CDR3 is 14 amino acids. The V gene lost 1 base and the J gene lost 3 bases, with 9 bases spanning the gap. The CDR3 protein is CASSLGGSDYGYTF. CDR3 nucleotides: TGTGCCAGCAGCTTAGGGGGGAGCGACTATGGCTACACCTTC.

The CDR3 DNA reads as TGCGCCAGCAGCCCACAGGGCTGGTATGGCTACACCTTC. Encoded protein: CASSPQGWYGYTF. J is TRBJ1-2 and V is TRBV4-3, with TRBD1 as a possible D gene (6 bases). Germline CDR1 LGHNA, CDR2 YSLEER. V was pared by 4 bases and J by 5 bases, with 11 bases between. The CDR3 totals 13 residues.

In its sample, this clonotype was seen many times. The V gene is TRBV7-3, the J gene TRBJ2-7; D unresolved. V shed 2 bases and J shed 4 bases, with 15 bases lying between them. Per germline, CDR1 SGHTA and CDR2 FQGTGA. The CDR3 is 15 residues long. The CDR3 nucleotides read TGTGCCAGCAGCTTACAAGGATCCAACTCTTACGAGCAGTACTTC. Protein: CASSLQGSNSYEQYF.

The rearrangement uses TRBV9 and TRBJ2-5; TRBD2 agrees at 10 bases. This CDR3 comprises 16 residues. Germline V lookup: CDR1 SGDLS, CDR2 YYNGEE. The V and J ends lost 3 bases and 3 bases, in that order; junction bases with no gene match: 8. The CDR3 DNA follows: TGTGCCAGCAGCGCGCGAGCGGGGGGGCCGGAAGAGACCCAGTACTTC. Its protein is CASSARAGGPEETQYF.